This TCR beta chain was observed in a study of T cells in Graves' hyperthyroidism and ophthalmopathy. This clonotype was counted at least ten times. V lost 2 bases and J 4 bases, leaving 8 bases between the germline ends. The CDR3 covers 13 residues. Germline CDR1 reads MNHEY; CDR2 reads SVGEGT. The study left out patients who had uncontrolled infection, other autoimmune disease, pregnancy or lactation. Regions amplified from RNA transcripts were the TCR beta CDR3 regions. The HTBI primer set served for first-round RT-PCR of the TCR CDR3. TCRdb used MiXCR to reprocess the multiplex PCR reads, holding one entry per CDR3 protein. The data contain 600,000 to 650,000 distinct CDR3 sequences, around 15% of them singletons.

Sequencing input: blood. The TCR comes from a woman aged 25 to 45 with Graves' hyperthyroidism. This chain uses TRBV6-2 or TRBV6-3 with TRBJ2-5; TRBD2 might be the D (5 bases). CDR3 in DNA: TGTGCCAGCAGTTACGAGGCGGGAGAGACCCAGTACTTC. This encodes CASSYEAGETQYF.